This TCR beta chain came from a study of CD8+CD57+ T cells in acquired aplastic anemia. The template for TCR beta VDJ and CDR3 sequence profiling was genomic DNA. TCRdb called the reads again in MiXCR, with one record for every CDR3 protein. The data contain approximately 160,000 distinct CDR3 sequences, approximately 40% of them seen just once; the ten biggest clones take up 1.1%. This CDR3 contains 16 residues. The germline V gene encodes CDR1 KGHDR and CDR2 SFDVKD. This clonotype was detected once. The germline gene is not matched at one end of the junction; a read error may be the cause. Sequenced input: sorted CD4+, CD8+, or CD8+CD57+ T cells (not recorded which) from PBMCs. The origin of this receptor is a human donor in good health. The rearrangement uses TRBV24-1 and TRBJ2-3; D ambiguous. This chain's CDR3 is CATGDHPNRGTDTQYF. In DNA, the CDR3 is TGTGCCACCGGTGATCATCCTAACAGAGGAACAGATACGCAGTATTTT.